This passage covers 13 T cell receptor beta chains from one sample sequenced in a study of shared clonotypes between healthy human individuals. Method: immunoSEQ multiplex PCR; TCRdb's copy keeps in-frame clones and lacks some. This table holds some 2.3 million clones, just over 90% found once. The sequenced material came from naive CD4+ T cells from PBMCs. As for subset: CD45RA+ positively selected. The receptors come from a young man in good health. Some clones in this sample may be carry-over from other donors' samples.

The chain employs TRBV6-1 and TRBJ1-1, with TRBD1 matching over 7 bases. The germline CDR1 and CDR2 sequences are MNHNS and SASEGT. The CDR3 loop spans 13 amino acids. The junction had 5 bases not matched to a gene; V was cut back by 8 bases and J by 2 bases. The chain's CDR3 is CASPRDSNTEAFF. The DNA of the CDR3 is TGTGCCAGCCCTAGGGACAGTAACACTGAAGCTTTCTTT.

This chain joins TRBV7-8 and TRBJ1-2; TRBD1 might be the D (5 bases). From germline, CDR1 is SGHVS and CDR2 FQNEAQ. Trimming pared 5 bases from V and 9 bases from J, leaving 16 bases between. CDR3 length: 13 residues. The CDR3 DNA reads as TGTGCCAGCAGCCCTGGGAGGGACGGCAGCTACACCTTC. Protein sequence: CASSPGRDGSYTF.

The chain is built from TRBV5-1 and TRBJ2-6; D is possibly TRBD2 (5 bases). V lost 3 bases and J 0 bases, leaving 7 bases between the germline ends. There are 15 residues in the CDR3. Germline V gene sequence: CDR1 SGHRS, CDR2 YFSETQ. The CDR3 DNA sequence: TGCGCCAGCAGCTGGGCGGGCTCTGGGGCCAACGTCCTGACTTTC. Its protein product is CASSWAGSGANVLTF. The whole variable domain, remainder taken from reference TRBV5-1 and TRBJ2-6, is KAGVTQTPRYLIKTRGQQVTLSCSPISGHRSVSWYQQTPGQGLQFLFEYFSETQRNKGNFPGRFSGRQFSNSRSEMNVSTLELGDSALYLCASSWAGSGANVLTFGAGSRLTVL.

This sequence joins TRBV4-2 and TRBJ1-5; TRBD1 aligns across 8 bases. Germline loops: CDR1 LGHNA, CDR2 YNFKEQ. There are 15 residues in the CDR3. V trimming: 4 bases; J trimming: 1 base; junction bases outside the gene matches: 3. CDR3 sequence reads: CASSRTGGSNQPQHF. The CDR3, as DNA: TGTGCCAGCAGCCGAACAGGGGGAAGCAATCAGCCCCAGCATTTT.

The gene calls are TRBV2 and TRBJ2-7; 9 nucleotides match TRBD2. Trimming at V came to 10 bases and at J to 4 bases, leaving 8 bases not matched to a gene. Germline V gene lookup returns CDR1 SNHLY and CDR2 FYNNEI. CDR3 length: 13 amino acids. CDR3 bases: TGTGCCACCGGCGGGGGGGTTGTTTACGAGCAGTACTTC. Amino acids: CATGGGVVYEQYF.

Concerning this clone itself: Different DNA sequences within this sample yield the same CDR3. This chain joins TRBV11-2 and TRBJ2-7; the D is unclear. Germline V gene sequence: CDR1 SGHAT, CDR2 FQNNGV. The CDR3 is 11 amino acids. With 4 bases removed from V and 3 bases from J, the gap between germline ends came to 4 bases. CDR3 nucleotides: TGTGCCAGCAGCTCTCACTACGAGCAGTACTTC. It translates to CASSSHYEQYF. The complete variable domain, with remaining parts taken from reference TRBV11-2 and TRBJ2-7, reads EAGVAQSPRYKIIEKRQSVAFWCNPISGHATLYWYQQILGQGPKLLIQFQNNGVVDDSQLPKDRFSAERLKGVDSTLKIQPAKLEDSAVYLCASSSHYEQYFGPGTRLTVT.

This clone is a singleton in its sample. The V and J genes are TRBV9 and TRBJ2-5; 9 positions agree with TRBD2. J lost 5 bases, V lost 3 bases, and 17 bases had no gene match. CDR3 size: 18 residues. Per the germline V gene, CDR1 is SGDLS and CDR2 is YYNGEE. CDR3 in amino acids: CASSAAFGSGSLRETQYF. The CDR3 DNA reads TGTGCCAGCAGCGCTGCCTTTGGTAGCGGGAGCCTCCGGGAGACCCAGTACTTC.

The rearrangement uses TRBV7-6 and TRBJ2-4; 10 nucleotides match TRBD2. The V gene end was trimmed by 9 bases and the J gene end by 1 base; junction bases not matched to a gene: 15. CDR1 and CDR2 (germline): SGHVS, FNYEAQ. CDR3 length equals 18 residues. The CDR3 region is CASSGGLSGNNAKNIQYF. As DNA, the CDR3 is TGTGCCAGTAGCGGGGGGTTGTCAGGGAACAATGCCAAAAACATTCAGTACTTC. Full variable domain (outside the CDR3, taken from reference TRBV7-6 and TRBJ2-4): GAGVSQSPRYKVTKRGQDVALRCDPISGHVSLYWYRQALGQGPEFLTYFNYEAQQDKSGLPNDRFSAERPEGSISTLTIQRTEQRDSAMYRCASSGGLSGNNAKNIQYFGAGTRLSVL.

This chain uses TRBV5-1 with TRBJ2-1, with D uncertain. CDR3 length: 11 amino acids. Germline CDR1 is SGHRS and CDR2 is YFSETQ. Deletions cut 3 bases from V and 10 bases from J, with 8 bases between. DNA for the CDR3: TGCGCCAGCAGCTACGGTGGGGAGCAGTTCTTC. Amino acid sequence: CASSYGGEQFF.

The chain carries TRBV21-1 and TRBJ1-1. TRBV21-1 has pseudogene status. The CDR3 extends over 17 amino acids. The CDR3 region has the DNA TGTGCCAGCAGCAAAGAATGGCAGGAGATTGCGCACACTGAAGCTTTCTTT. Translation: CASSKEWQEIAHTEAFF.

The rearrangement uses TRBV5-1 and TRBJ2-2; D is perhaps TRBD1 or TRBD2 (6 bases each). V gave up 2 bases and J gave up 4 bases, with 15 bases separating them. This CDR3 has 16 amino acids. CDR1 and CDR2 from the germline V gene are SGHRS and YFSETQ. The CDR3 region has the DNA TGCGCCAGCAGCTTCATCGGGGGCGTGGGCACCGGGGAGCTGTTTTTT. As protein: CASSFIGGVGTGELFF.

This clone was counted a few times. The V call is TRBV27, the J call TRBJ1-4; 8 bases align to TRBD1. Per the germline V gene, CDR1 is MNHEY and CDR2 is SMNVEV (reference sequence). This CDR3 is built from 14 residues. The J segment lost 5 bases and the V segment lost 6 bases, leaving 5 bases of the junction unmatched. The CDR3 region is CASSRQGPNEKLFF. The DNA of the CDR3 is TGTGCCAGCAGCAGACAGGGGCCCAATGAAAAACTGTTTTTT.

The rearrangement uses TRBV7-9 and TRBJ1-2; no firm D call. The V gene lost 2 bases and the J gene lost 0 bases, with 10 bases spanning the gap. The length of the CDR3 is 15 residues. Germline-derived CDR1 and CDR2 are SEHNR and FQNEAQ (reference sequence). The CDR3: CASSLQAGPNYGYTF. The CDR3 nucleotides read TGTGCCAGCAGCTTACAGGCCGGACCTAACTATGGCTACACCTTC.